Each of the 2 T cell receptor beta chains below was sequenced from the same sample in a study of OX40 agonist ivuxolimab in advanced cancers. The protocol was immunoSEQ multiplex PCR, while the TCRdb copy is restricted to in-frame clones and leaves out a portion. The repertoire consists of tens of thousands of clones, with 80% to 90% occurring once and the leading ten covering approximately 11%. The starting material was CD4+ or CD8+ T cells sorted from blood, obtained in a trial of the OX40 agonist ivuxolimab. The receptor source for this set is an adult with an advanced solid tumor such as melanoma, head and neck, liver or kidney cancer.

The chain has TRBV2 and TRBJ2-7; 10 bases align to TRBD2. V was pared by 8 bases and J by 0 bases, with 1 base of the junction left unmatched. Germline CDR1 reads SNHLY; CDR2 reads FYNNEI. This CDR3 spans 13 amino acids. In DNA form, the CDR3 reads TGTGCCAGCCTAGCGGGGGTCTCCTACGAGCAGTACTTC. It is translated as CASLAGVSYEQYF.

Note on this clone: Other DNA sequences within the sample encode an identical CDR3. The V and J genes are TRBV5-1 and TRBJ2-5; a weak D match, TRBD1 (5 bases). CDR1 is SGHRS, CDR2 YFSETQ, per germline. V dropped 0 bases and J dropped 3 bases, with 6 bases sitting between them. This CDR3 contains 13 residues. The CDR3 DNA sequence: TGCGCCAGCAGCTTGGTAGGGGAAGAGACCCAGTACTTC. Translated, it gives CASSLVGEETQYF.